This record concerns one T cell receptor beta chain sequence. Sequencing used immunoSEQ multiplex PCR; TCRdb keeps in-frame clones, though not all of them. The repertoire has 71,000 or so clones, 90% to 95% of them found once; the top ten carry around 1.5%. The sample is drawn from a study of cytomegalovirus exposure and HLA in healthy donors. CDR1 is SGHRS and CDR2 is YFSETQ in the germline V gene. This CDR3 is 14 amino acids long. The germline V and J ends were trimmed by 4 bases and 5 bases, with 15 bases remaining between them. This chain uses TRBV5-1 with TRBJ2-5, with D perhaps matching TRBD2 (5 bases). The sequence derives from a man aged 18-30 years in good health and CMV-seropositive. Material for sequencing was PBMCs. The CDR3 DNA sequence: TGCGCCAGCAGCCCTGCACCGGGAAGGGAGACCCAGTACTTC. Residues: CASSPAPGRETQYF.